This T cell receptor (beta chain) is drawn from a study of T cell changes during pregnancy in multiple sclerosis. TCRdb's copy holds only in-frame clones and misses some; the assay was immunoSEQ multiplex PCR. This table holds around 63,000 clones, around 92% found once. The CDR3 length is 14 residues. CDR1 SEHNR and CDR2 FQNEAQ come from the germline V gene (reference sequence). Trimming took 3 bases from V and 0 from J, leaving 9 bases between them. This clone was counted a single time. V is TRBV7-9 and J is TRBJ2-7; no definite D call. This clonotype was obtained from a female donor in good health, enrolled as a control in a pregnancy study. Source: CD8+ T cells from peripheral blood mononuclear cells, taken in the third trimester of pregnancy. CDR3 sequence reads: CASSLSDTSYEQYF. In DNA form, the CDR3 reads TGTGCCAGCAGCTTGTCAGACACCTCCTACGAGCAGTACTTC.